The 8 T cell receptor beta chains below come from one sample, sequenced in a study of response to subunit inactivated influenza vaccine. TCRdb recomputed calls from the RT-PCR reads with MiXCR, one row per CDR3 protein. This table has about 480,000 distinct CDR3 sequences, less than 30% appearing once. The sample consisted of CD4+ T cells sorted from PBMCs, taken approximately 5 days after vaccination. The receptors were sampled from a man aged 45-65 years who received an inactivated influenza vaccine.

This clonotype showed up just a few times. V and J are TRBV20-1 and TRBJ2-1, with D hard to call. Germline CDR1 DFQATT, CDR2 SNEGSKA (reference sequence). V was cut by 3 bases and J by 8 bases, with 17 bases left in between. The CDR3 has 14 residues. In DNA form, the CDR3 reads TGCAGTGCTAGTCGGTCAAGCTCCGTCGATGAGCAGTTCTTC. Translated: CSASRSSSVDEQFF.

The chain combines TRBV20-1 with TRBJ2-3; 7 bases match TRBD2. The germline V gene has CDR1 DFQATT and CDR2 SNEGSKA (reference sequence). CDR3 length: 15 residues. The V and J ends lost 6 bases and 11 bases, in that order; junction bases with no gene match: 20. Here the CDR3 reads CSAKRATSRAVEQYF. CDR3 bases: TGCAGTGCAAAGAGGGCGACTAGCCGAGCAGTAGAGCAGTATTTT.

The chain combines TRBV6-1 with TRBJ2-1; tentatively, D is TRBD2 (6 bases). This CDR3 has 15 amino acids. CDR1 is MNHNS, CDR2 SASEGT, per germline. Trimming took off 6 bases at V and 2 bases at J, with 14 bases between the two ends. CDR3 sequence: CASSVIAEPYNEQFF. The DNA of the CDR3 is TGTGCCAGCAGCGTTATAGCGGAGCCCTACAATGAGCAGTTCTTC.

This clonotype was observed a handful of times. This chain connects TRBV6-2 or TRBV6-3 to TRBJ2-5; tentative D call: TRBD2 (5 bases). CDR1 is MNHEY and CDR2 is SVGEGT in the germline V gene. CDR3 length equals 14 residues. V was shortened by 2 bases and J by 5 bases, with 12 bases between the two germline ends. The CDR3 nucleotides read TGTGCCAGCAGTTACCGGCCTAGCCTGGAGACCCAGTACTTC. Protein sequence: CASSYRPSLETQYF.

This clonotype is a singleton in its sample. The rearrangement uses TRBV3-1 and TRBJ2-5, with 11 bases lining up with TRBD2. This CDR3 is 15 amino acids long. The germline V gene has CDR1 LGHDT and CDR2 YNNKEL (reference sequence). Trimming removed 3 bases from V and 7 bases from J; junction bases left unmatched: 7. CDR3 sequence: CASSQASGGLRTQYF. The DNA for the CDR3 is TGTGCCAGCAGCCAGGCTAGCGGGGGGCTCAGGACCCAGTACTTC.

This chain joins TRBV4-3 and TRBJ2-1; 7 bases line up with TRBD2. Germline V gene data show CDR1 as LGHNA and CDR2 as YSLEER. Trimming removed 0 bases from V and 2 bases from J; junction bases left unmatched: 4. The CDR3 consists of 16 residues. In DNA, the CDR3 is TGCGCCAGCAGCCAAGAATCGAGCGGGACCTACAATGAGCAGTTCTTC. Amino acids: CASSQESSGTYNEQFF.

This clonotype was counted between two and nine times. V usage is TRBV28 and J usage is TRBJ2-2; 7 bases fit TRBD2. This CDR3 has 12 residues. V was clipped by 6 bases and J by 6 bases; unmatched bases: 1. Germline V gene data show CDR1 as MDHEN and CDR2 as SYDVKM. The CDR3 DNA sequence: TGTGCCAGCAGGACTAGCTCCGGGGAGCTGTTTTTT. As protein: CASRTSSGELFF.

In its sample, this clonotype was seen once. The chain recombines TRBV20-1 with TRBJ1-2; the match to TRBD1 covers 8 bases. The CDR3 is 15 amino acids. The J segment lost 1 base and the V segment lost 0 bases, leaving 4 bases of the junction unmatched. CDR1 is DFQATT and CDR2 is SNEGSKA in the germline V gene (reference sequence). The CDR3 region has the DNA TGCAGTGCTAGAGAATACAGGGGGATTAACTATGGCTACACCTTC. As protein: CSAREYRGINYGYTF.